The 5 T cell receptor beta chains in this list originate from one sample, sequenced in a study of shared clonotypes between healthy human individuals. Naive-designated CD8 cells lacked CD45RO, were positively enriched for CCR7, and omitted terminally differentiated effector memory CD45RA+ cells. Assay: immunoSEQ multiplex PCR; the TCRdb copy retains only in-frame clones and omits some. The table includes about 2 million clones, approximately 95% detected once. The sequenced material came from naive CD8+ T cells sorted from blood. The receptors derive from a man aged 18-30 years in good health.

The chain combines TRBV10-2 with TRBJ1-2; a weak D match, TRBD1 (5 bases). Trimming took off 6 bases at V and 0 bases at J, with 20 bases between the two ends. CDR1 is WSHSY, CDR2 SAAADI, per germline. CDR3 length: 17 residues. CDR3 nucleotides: TGCGCCAGCAGCCGGGGCAGGACCTCACTTACTAACTATGGCTACACCTTC. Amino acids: CASSRGRTSLTNYGYTF.

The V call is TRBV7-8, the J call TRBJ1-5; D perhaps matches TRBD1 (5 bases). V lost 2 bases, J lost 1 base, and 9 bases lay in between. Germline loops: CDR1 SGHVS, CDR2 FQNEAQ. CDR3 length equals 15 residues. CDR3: CASSLTTGSNQPQHF. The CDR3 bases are TGTGCCAGCAGCTTAACAACAGGAAGCAATCAGCCCCAGCATTTT.

This chain's CDR3 is CASEGGELFF. The CDR3 DNA sequence: TGTGCCAGTGAAGGCGGGGAGCTGTTTTTT. The chain couples TRBV6-5 to TRBJ2-2; the D is unclear. Between the trimmed V and J ends, which lost 9 bases and 7 bases, there was a span of 6 bases. Germline V gene lookup returns CDR1 MNHEY and CDR2 SVGAGI. This CDR3 is 10 amino acids long.

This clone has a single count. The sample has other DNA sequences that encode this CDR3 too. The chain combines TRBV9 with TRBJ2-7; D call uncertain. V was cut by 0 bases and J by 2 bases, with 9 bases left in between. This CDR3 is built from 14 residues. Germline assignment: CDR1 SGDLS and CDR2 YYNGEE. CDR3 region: CASSVAGGTYEQYF. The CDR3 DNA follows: TGTGCCAGCAGCGTAGCGGGCGGCACCTACGAGCAGTACTTC.

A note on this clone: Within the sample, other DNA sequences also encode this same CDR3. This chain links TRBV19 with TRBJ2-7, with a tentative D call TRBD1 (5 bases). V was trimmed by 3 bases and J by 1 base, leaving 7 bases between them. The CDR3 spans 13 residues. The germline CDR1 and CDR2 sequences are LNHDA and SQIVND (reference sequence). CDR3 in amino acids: CASSIDRSYEQYF. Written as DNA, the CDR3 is TGTGCCAGTAGTATCGACAGATCCTACGAGCAGTACTTC.